This TCR beta chain was captured in a study of blood T cells in healthy people across ages. Trimming shortened V by 4 bases and J by 1 base, and 11 bases separated the two germline ends. The CDR3 spans 14 residues. PCR was performed a second time for about 7 to 12 cycles using a sample-barcoded 5' primer and a J-beta primer mix. Template switching added a 12-random-nucleotide identifier to every cDNA molecule. TCRdb re-derived calls from the 5' RACE reads in MiXCR, one entry per CDR3 protein. The top ten clones hold 20% to 25% of a sample with about 600,000 distinct CDR3 sequences, 40% to 55% of them seen once.

Sequencing was done on a sample of blood. The receptor's source is a man aged 80 or over in good health. The chain combines TRBV12-3 or TRBV12-4 with TRBJ2-7, with D possibly matching TRBD1 (5 bases). DNA of the CDR3: TGTGCCAGCAGTTCGACAAGGACATCCTACGAGCAGTACTTC. It translates to CASSSTRTSYEQYF.